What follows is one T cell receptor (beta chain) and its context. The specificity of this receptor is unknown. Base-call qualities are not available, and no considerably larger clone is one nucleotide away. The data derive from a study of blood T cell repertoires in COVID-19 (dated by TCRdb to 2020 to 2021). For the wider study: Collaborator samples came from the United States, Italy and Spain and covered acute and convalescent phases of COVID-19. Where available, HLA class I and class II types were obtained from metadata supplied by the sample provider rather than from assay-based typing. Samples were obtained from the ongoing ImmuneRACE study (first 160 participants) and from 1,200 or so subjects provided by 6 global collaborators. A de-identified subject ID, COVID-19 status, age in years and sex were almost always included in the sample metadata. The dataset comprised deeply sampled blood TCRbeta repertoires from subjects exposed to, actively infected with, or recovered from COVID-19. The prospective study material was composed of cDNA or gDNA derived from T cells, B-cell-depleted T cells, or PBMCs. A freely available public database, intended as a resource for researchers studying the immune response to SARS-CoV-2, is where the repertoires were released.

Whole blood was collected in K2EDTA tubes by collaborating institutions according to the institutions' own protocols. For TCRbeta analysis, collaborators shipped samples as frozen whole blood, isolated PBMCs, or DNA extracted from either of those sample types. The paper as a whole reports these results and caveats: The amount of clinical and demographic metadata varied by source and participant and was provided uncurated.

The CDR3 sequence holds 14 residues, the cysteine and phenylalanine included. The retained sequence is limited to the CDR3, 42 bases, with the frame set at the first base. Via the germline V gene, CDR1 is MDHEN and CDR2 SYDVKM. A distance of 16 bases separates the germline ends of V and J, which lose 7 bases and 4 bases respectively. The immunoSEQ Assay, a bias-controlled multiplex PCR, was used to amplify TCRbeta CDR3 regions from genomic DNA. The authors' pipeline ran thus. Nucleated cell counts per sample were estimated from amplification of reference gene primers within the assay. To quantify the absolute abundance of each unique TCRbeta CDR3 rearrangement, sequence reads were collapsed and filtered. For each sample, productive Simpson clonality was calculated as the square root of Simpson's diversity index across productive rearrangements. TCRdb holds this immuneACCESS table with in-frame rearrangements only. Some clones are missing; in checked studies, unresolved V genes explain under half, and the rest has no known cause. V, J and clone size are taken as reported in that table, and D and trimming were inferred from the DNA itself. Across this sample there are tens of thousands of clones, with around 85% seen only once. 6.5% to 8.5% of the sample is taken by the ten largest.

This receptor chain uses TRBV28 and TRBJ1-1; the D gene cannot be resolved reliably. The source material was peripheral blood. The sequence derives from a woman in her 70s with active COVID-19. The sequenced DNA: TGTGCCAGCACCGCCGGGCCCCGGGGCACTGAAGCTTTCTTT. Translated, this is CASTAGPRGTEAFF.